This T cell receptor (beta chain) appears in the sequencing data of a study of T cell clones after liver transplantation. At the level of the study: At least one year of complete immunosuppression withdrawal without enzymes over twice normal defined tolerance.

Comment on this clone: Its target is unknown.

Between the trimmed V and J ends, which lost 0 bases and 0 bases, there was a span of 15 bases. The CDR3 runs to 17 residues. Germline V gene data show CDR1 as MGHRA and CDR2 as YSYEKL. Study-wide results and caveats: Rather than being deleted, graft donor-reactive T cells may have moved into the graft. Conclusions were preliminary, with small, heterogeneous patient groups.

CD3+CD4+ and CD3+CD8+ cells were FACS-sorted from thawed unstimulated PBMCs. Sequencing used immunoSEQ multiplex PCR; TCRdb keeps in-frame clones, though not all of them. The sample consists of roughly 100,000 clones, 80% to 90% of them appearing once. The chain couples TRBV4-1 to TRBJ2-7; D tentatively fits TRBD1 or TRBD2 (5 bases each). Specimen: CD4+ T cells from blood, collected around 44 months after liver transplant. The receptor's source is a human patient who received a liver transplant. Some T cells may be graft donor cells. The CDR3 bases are TGCGCCAGCAGCCAAGAAAGGTCGGGGACCTACTCCTACGAGCAGTACTTC. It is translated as CASSQERSGTYSYEQYF.